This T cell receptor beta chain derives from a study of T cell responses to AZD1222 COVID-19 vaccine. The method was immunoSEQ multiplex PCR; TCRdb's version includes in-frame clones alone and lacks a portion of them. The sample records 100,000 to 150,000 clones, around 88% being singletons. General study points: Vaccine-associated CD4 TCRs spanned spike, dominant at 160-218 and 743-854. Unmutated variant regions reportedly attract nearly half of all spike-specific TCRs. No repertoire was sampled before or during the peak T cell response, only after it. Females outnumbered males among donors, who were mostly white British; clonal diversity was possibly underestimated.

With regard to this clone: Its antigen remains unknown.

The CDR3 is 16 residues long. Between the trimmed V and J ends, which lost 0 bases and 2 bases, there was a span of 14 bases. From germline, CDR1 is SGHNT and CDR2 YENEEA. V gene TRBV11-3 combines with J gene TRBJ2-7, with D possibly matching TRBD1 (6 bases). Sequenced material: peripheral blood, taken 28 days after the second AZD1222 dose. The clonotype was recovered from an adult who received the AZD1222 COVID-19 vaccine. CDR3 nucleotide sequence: TGTGCCAGCAGCTTAGATCTCTTAGGACAGCCCTACGAGCAGTACTTC. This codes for CASSLDLLGQPYEQYF.